Detailed here is one T cell receptor (beta chain). The antigen is not known. This CDR3 is built from 14 residues. CDR1 is WSHSY and CDR2 is SAAADI in the germline V gene. Unmatched junction bases numbered 6, after V lost 2 bases and J lost 6 bases. Those with chemo-refractory metastatic non-small-cell lung cancer were treated with focal radiation combined with CTLA-4 blockade using ipilimumab. The data derive from a study of radiotherapy plus CTLA-4 blockade in lung cancer. At the level of the study: Overall, around 19% of patients showed an objective response, while about 31% attained disease control.

General study results and limits: Researchers report tumor-derived TCR clones expanding in blood after radiotherapy plus ipilimumab.

The assay was immunoSEQ multiplex PCR, and TCRdb's table has in-frame clones only and misses some. The sample contains about 98,000 clones, 82% of which appear only once. This TCR derives from a human donor with non-small cell lung cancer who had a partial response to radiotherapy plus ipilimumab. The sequences come from peripheral blood, collected from a patient treated with radiotherapy plus ipilimumab. This chain joins TRBV10-2 and TRBJ2-7, with 8 bases that match TRBD2. CDR3 coding DNA: TGCGCCAGCAGTGAGACTAGCGGTATGTCCGAGCAGTACTTC. Its protein is CASSETSGMSEQYF.